A selection of T cell receptor beta chains follows, all from one sample in a study of T cells after yellow fever vaccination. TCRdb recomputed calls from the 5' RACE reads with MiXCR, one row per CDR3 protein. The sample has approximately 27,000 distinct CDR3 sequences; about 5.5% are singletons. The sample in question was PBMCs, either bulk or a sorted T-cell subset (CD4+, CD8+, memory, or dextramer-sorted; not recorded which), obtained 15 days after the yellow fever booster vaccination. The receptors were gathered from a man aged 25 to 45 who received the YFV17D yellow fever vaccine. The CDR3 runs from the conserved cysteine through the conserved F or W. D genes are given only for firm matches. Rows may omit the clone size; those that give it use once, few, many or a size class.

d_gene,abundance,j_gene,v_gene,CDR3aa,CDR3nt
NA,many,TRBJ2-7,TRBV5-1,CASSSLRGASEQYF,TGCGCCAGCAGCTCACTAAGAGGGGCTAGCGAGCAGTACTTC
TRBD2,many,TRBJ2-3,TRBV18,CASSPKTPRTSGVTDTQYF,TGTGCCAGCTCACCCAAAACCCCCAGGACTAGCGGGGTCACAGATACGCAGTATTTT
TRBD2,many,TRBJ2-5,TRBV7-7,CASSFNHQERETWETQYF,TGTGCCAGCAGCTTTAACCACCAAGAGCGGGAGACTTGGGAGACCCAGTACTTC
NA,many,TRBJ2-2,TRBV7-6,CASSSPGVDTGELFF,TGTGCCAGCAGCTCCCCTGGAGTGGACACCGGGGAGCTGTTTTTT
TRBD1,few,TRBJ1-1,TRBV5-1,CASRGRQGNTEAFF,TGCGCCAGCAGGGGACGACAGGGGAACACTGAAGCTTTCTTT
NA,many,TRBJ2-1,TRBV5-1,CASSLKQPSPYNEQFF,TGCGCCAGCAGCTTGAAACAACCCTCGCCTTACAATGAGCAGTTCTTC
NA,many,TRBJ1-5,TRBV5-1,CASSLGGGSNQPQHF,TGCGCCAGCAGCCTCGGGGGGGGGAGCAATCAGCCCCAGCATTTT
NA,many,TRBJ2-7,TRBV2,CASSVGGREQYF,TGTGCCAGCAGTGTGGGGGGACGCGAGCAGTACTTC
NA,many,TRBJ1-2,TRBV20-1,CSASGQTYGYTF,TGCAGTGCTAGTGGCCAGACCTATGGCTACACCTTC
TRBD2,many,TRBJ2-7,TRBV20-1,CSARRWEGPYEQYF,TGCAGTGCTAGGCGGTGGGAGGGCCCCTACGAGCAGTACTTC
NA,many,TRBJ2-7,TRBV18,CASSLQGAGGREQYF,TGTGCCAGCTCACTCCAGGGGGCGGGAGGCCGAGAGCAGTACTTC
NA,many,TRBJ2-1,TRBV11-3,CASSQGGDNYNEQFF,TGTGCCAGCAGCCAGGGGGGGGACAACTACAATGAGCAGTTCTTC
NA,many,TRBJ2-7,TRBV7-9,CASSLIKGLSYEQYF,TGTGCCAGCAGCTTAATAAAAGGTCTCTCCTACGAGCAGTACTTC
NA,many,TRBJ2-1,TRBV5-1,CASSLGGRSYNEQFF,TGCGCCAGCAGCTTGGGGGGCCGCTCCTACAATGAGCAGTTCTTC
NA,many,TRBJ2-7,TRBV3-1,CARDKTRDGPYEQYF,TGTGCCAGGGACAAGACTAGGGACGGACCCTACGAGCAGTACTTC
TRBD1,many,TRBJ2-3,TRBV7-8,CASSYRDRETDTQYF,TGTGCCAGCAGCTACCGGGACAGGGAGACAGATACGCAGTATTTT
NA,NA,TRBJ2-1,TRBV5-1,CASSSPRVGEQFF,TGCGCCAGCAGCTCCCCCAGGGTTGGTGAGCAGTTCTTC
NA,many,TRBJ2-5,TRBV7-2,CASSRGETQYF,TGTGCCAGCAGCAGGGGGGAGACCCAGTACTTC
TRBD2,many,TRBJ2-1,TRBV5-1,CASSLALADLYNEQFF,TGCGCCAGCAGCTTGGCCCTAGCGGACCTCTACAATGAGCAGTTCTTC
NA,medium-sized,TRBJ2-2,TRBV7-2,CASTVGGELFF,TGTGCCAGCACCGTGGGCGGGGAGCTGTTTTTT
TRBD2,many,TRBJ2-7,TRBV27,CASSRSISGVDEQYF,TGTGCCAGCAGTCGCTCTATTAGCGGGGTTGACGAGCAGTACTTC
NA,many,TRBJ2-7,TRBV7-2,CASSLEGYYEQYF,TGTGCCAGCAGCTTAGAAGGGTACTACGAGCAGTACTTC
NA,many,TRBJ1-1,TRBV29-1,CSVEREMNTEAFF,TGCAGCGTTGAAAGAGAGATGAACACTGAAGCTTTCTTT
NA,medium-sized,TRBJ2-7,TRBV12-3/TRBV12-4,CASSRFARDNYEQYF,TGTGCCAGCAGTCGATTCGCCCGGGACAACTACGAGCAGTACTTC
NA,many,TRBJ1-5,TRBV20-1,CSAPRTGANQPQHF,TGCAGTGCCCCCCGGACGGGGGCTAATCAGCCCCAGCATTTT
NA,many,TRBJ2-1,TRBV18,CASSPGRLGGNEQFF,TGTGCCAGCTCACCGGGGAGATTAGGTGGGAATGAGCAGTTCTTC
NA,many,TRBJ1-4,TRBV5-1,CASSLSRPTNEKLFF,TGCGCCAGCAGCTTATCCCGTCCAACTAATGAAAAACTGTTTTTT
NA,many,TRBJ1-2,TRBV14,CASSQGQNYGYTF,TGTGCCAGCAGCCAAGGCCAAAATTATGGCTACACCTTC
TRBD1,many,TRBJ1-2,TRBV7-2,CASSSPGDRGLYGYTF,TGTGCCAGCAGCTCCCCCGGGGACAGGGGGCTTTATGGCTACACCTTC
TRBD2,many,TRBJ2-3,TRBV5-1,CASSLPAGPTDTQYF,TGCGCCAGCAGTCTACCAGCGGGACCCACAGATACGCAGTATTTT
NA,many,TRBJ2-7,TRBV4-2,CASSQEKIAEQYF,TGTGCCAGCAGCCAAGAGAAAATAGCCGAGCAGTACTTC
TRBD1,many,TRBJ1-1,TRBV29-1,CSVVDRAGLNTEAFF,TGCAGCGTGGTTGACAGGGCGGGATTGAACACTGAAGCTTTCTTT
TRBD1,many,TRBJ1-5,TRBV12-3/TRBV12-4,CASNDRGNQPQHF,TGTGCCAGCAACGACAGGGGCAATCAGCCCCAGCATTTT
NA,many,TRBJ1-2,TRBV15,CATSRGPDGYTF,TGTGCCACCAGCAGAGGACCGGATGGCTACACCTTC
TRBD1,many,TRBJ2-7,TRBV7-6,CASSLDRGYYEQYF,TGTGCCAGCAGCTTGGACAGGGGGTACTACGAGCAGTACTTC
NA,many,TRBJ1-2,TRBV20-1,CSASKNVGYGYTF,TGCAGTGCTAGTAAAAACGTAGGCTATGGCTACACCTTC
NA,many,TRBJ2-3,TRBV20-1,CSAESGAGGDTQYF,TGCAGTGCCGAGTCGGGGGCGGGTGGGGATACGCAGTATTTT
TRBD1,medium-sized,TRBJ2-6,TRBV24-1,CATVGQGALSGANVLTF,TGTGCCACCGTGGGACAGGGGGCCCTCTCTGGGGCCAACGTCCTGACTTTC
TRBD2,many,TRBJ2-3,TRBV2,CASGGAGGTDTQYF,TGTGCCAGCGGGGGAGCGGGAGGAACAGATACGCAGTATTTT
NA,many,TRBJ2-2,TRBV28,CASSLLAGELFF,TGTGCCAGCAGTTTACTCGCCGGGGAGCTGTTTTTT
TRBD2,many,TRBJ2-1,TRBV12-3/TRBV12-4,CASSLAAGRSDEQFF,TGTGCCAGCAGTTTAGCAGCGGGGAGAAGTGATGAGCAGTTCTTC
NA,many,TRBJ2-7,TRBV11-2,CASSSIGGGQYF,TGTGCCAGCAGCTCGATTGGGGGCGGGCAGTACTTC